This TCR beta chain is drawn from a study of cytomegalovirus exposure and HLA in healthy donors. Germline CDR1 and CDR2: SGDLS and YYNGEE. The CDR3 sequence is 16 residues long. The germline V and J ends were trimmed by 0 bases and 5 bases, with 17 bases remaining between them. The study's findings and limits: Cytomegalovirus-associated TCR beta chains were listed, numbering some 180. The authors considered a cluster of highly shared sequence variants likely to be a sequencing artifact. Several top significant clusters appeared, in a later analysis, to be linked to common viral pathogens.

This clone was seen more than once but under ten times. Its antigen is as yet unknown. PCR used 60 Vbeta primers and 13 Jbeta primers. Profiled with immunoSEQ multiplex PCR; TCRdb holds only in-frame clones, not every one. The table records about 130,000 clones, more than 75% of them present only once. As for the donors, each was a healthy bone marrow donor. The receptor was isolated from a man aged 25 to 45 in good health and CMV-seronegative. The sequenced sample consisted of PBMCs. The chain joins TRBV9 to TRBJ2-5; TRBD2 is a possible D gene (7 bases). DNA of the CDR3: TGTGCCAGCAGCGTAGCTCGGGGGGCGATGGGGGAGACCCAGTACTTC. Translated: CASSVARGAMGETQYF.